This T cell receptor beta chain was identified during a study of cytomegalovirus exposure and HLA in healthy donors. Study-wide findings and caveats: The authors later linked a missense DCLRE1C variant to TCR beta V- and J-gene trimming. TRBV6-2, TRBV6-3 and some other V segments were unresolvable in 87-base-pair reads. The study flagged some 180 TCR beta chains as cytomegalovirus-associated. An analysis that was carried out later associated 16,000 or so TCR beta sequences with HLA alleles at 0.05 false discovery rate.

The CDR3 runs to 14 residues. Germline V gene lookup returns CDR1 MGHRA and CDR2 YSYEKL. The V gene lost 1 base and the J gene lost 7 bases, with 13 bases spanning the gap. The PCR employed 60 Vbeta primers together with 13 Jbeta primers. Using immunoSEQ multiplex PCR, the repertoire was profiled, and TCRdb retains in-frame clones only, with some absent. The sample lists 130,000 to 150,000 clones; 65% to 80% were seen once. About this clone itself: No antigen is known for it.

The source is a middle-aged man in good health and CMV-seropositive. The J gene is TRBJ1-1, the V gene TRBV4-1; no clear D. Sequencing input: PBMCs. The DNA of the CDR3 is TGCGCCAGCAGCCAAGTACGGGGAAGGGATGAAGCTTTCTTT. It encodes CASSQVRGRDEAFF.